This TCR beta chain was obtained from a study of chemoradiotherapy in HPV16-positive cancers. Study observations and caveats: HPV-responsive T-cell expansion during chemoradiotherapy was linked to improved recurrence-free survival in HPV16-positive patients.

Note on this clone: Its target is unknown.

Only in-frame clones appear in the TCRdb table, and some are missing; sequencing was by immunoSEQ multiplex PCR. The table includes about 5,000 clones, over 60% detected once. This CDR3 contains 13 residues. The germline V gene has CDR1 KGHSH and CDR2 LQKENI. Trimming stripped 5 bases from V and 4 bases from J, with 11 bases between. Sampling took place from a patient who underwent chemoradiotherapy. This receptor was obtained from a human donor with HPV-associated anogenital cancer. The chain has TRBV18 and TRBJ1-1; the D is unclear. This chain's CDR3 is CASSVREITEAFF. The CDR3 DNA sequence: TGTGCCAGCTCAGTCCGGGAGATCACTGAAGCTTTCTTT.